These 14 T cell receptor beta chains originate from one sample sequenced in a study of cytomegalovirus exposure and HLA in healthy donors. In the PCR, 60 Vbeta and 13 Jbeta primers were used. Here immunoSEQ multiplex PCR was the method, and the copy in TCRdb shows in-frame clones only, minus some. The sample has over 85,000 clones, around 77% seen once. What was sequenced was PBMCs. The receptors stem from a man aged 40-49 years in good health and CMV-seronegative.

V usage is TRBV7-3 and J usage is TRBJ2-3; 9 bases fit TRBD1. CDR1 is SGHTA and CDR2 is FQGTGA in the germline V gene. V dropped 2 bases and J dropped 5; count of bases not matched to a gene: 5. This CDR3 contains 15 residues. The CDR3 DNA sequence: TGTGCCAGCAGCTTAGGGGACAGGGATAAAGATACGCAGTATTTT. Protein: CASSLGDRDKDTQYF.

J is TRBJ2-7 and V is TRBV7-8; perhaps TRBD1 as D (5 bases). CDR3 size: 16 residues. The V end was cut by 4 bases, the J end by 0 bases, with 16 bases between. Germline CDR1 and CDR2: SGHVS and FQNEAQ. The CDR3 spells CASSSYQGEVSYEQYF. In DNA, the CDR3 is TGTGCCAGCAGCTCATACCAGGGTGAAGTCTCCTACGAGCAGTACTTC.

Here the CDR3 reads CASRDSSGTGVGEQYF. In DNA form, the CDR3 reads TGTGCCAGCAGAGATTCGTCCGGGACAGGGGTTGGCGAGCAGTACTTC. The rearrangement joins TRBV7-9 to TRBJ2-7; 10 bases are a match to TRBD1. Germline V gene data show CDR1 as SEHNR and CDR2 as FQNEAQ (reference sequence). The CDR3 spans 16 residues. The J segment lost 6 bases and the V segment lost 6 bases, leaving 14 bases of the junction unmatched.

The V and J genes are TRBV7-9 and TRBJ1-5, with D maybe TRBD1 (5 bases). V was cut by 1 base and J by 4 bases, with 8 bases left in between. Germline V lookup: CDR1 SEHNR, CDR2 FQNEAQ (reference sequence). This CDR3 spans 14 amino acids. The CDR3 DNA reads TGTGCCAGCAGCTTAGGACAGCTTAATCAGCCCCAGCATTTT. As protein: CASSLGQLNQPQHF. Full variable domain (remainder filled in from reference TRBV7-9 and TRBJ1-5): DTGVSQNPRHKITKRGQNVTFRCDPISEHNRLYWYRQTLGQGPEFLTYFQNEAQLEKSRLLSDRFSAERPKGSFSTLEIQRTEQGDSAMYLCASSLGQLNQPQHFGDGTRLSIL.

The chain combines TRBV5-1 with TRBJ2-1, with 11 bases that match TRBD1. Trimming removed 4 bases from V and 5 bases from J; junction bases left unmatched: 5. This CDR3 has 15 residues. The germline gives CDR1 SGHRS, CDR2 YFSETQ. CDR3 sequence (DNA): TGCGCCAGCAGCCCGGGGACAGGGGGTAACAATGAGCAGTTCTTC. It yields the protein CASSPGTGGNNEQFF.

This chain joins TRBV11-2 and TRBJ1-5, with unresolved D. The CDR3 has 14 amino acids. Germline assignment: CDR1 SGHAT and CDR2 FQNNGV. V was pared by 0 bases and J by 4 bases, with 7 bases between. This CDR3 reads CASSLDGINQPQHF. CDR3 in DNA: TGTGCCAGCAGCTTAGATGGCATTAATCAGCCCCAGCATTTT.

This chain connects TRBV21-1 to TRBJ1-1; the DNA was not compared with TRBD1, the D call given in the table. TRBV21-1 is listed as a pseudogene. CDR3 size: 15 residues. CDR3 loop: CASSIWTGLGTEAFF. CDR3 nucleotide sequence: TGTGCCAGCAGCATTTGGACAGGGCTGGGCACTGAAGCTTTCTTT.

Comments on this clone: At the DNA level, this CDR3 is encoded by other sequences in the same sample as well. This sequence joins TRBV5-1 and TRBJ2-3; D call uncertain. The germline CDR1 and CDR2 sequences are SGHRS and YFSETQ. This CDR3 comprises 12 residues. The V and J ends lost 4 bases and 0 bases respectively, with 3 bases between them. CDR3: CASSLSTDTQYF. CDR3 DNA: TGCGCCAGCAGCCTGAGCACAGATACGCAGTATTTT.

This CDR3 is CASSFSGRGDEQFF. CDR3 sequence (DNA): TGTGCCAGCAGCTTTAGCGGGAGGGGTGATGAGCAGTTCTTC. The chain recombines TRBV11-3 with TRBJ2-1; TRBD2 aligns across 11 bases. The germline V gene has CDR1 SGHNT and CDR2 YENEEA. V shed 3 bases, J shed 8 bases, and the junction held 3 bases outside the gene matches. CDR3 size: 14 residues.

This clone was observed a few times. This chain connects TRBV14 to TRBJ1-1; 7 nucleotides line up with TRBD1. V dropped 6 bases and J dropped 9; count of bases not matched to a gene: 7. CDR3 length: 12 residues. Germline assignment: CDR1 SGHDN and CDR2 FVKESK. Written as DNA, the CDR3 is TGTGCCAGCAGTCCGACAGGGTGTCAAGCTTTCTTT. This translates into CASSPTGCQAFF.

V gene TRBV4-2 combines with J gene TRBJ1-6; TRBD1 is a possible D gene (5 bases). V lost 0 bases and J lost 17, with 14 bases in between. Germline V gene sequence: CDR1 LGHNA, CDR2 YNFKEQ. This CDR3 comprises 13 residues. In nucleotides, the CDR3 is TGTGCCAGCAGCCAAGAAAGAACGACAGCAGTCCACTTT. It codes for CASSQERTTAVHF.

CDR3 nucleotide sequence: TGTGCCAGCAGTTTTTGGGCGACGGTTACCTACAATGAGCAGTTCTTC. Its translation: CASSFWATVTYNEQFF. This chain connects TRBV27 to TRBJ2-1; D remains unclear. CDR1 and CDR2 from the germline V gene are MNHEY and SMNVEV (reference sequence). V dropped 3 bases and J dropped 2 bases, with 14 bases sitting between them. The length of the CDR3 is 16 residues.

This rearrangement joins TRBV5-1 to TRBJ2-1, with a tentative D call TRBD2 (7 bases). This CDR3 spans 14 amino acids. V gave up 4 bases and J gave up 8 bases, with 16 bases separating them. From germline, CDR1 is SGHRS and CDR2 YFSETQ. CDR3 amino acids: CASSVEGGGHEQFF. The DNA of the CDR3 is TGCGCCAGCAGCGTGGAAGGGGGGGGCCATGAGCAGTTCTTC.

The rearrangement joins TRBV2 to TRBJ2-3; D unclear. Germline-derived CDR1 and CDR2 are SNHLY and FYNNEI. The CDR3 has 14 residues. V was clipped by 7 bases and J by 0 bases, with 11 bases between them. The chain's CDR3 is CASKPRTSTDTQYF. The CDR3 region has the DNA TGTGCCAGCAAGCCTCGCACCAGCACAGATACGCAGTATTTT.